These T cell receptor beta chains were read from a single sample in a study of shared clonotypes between healthy human individuals. Assay: immunoSEQ multiplex PCR; the TCRdb copy retains only in-frame clones and omits some. The sample has 1,400,000 or so clones, 98% to 99% seen once. The specimen sequenced was naive CD4+ T cells sorted from blood. The receptors derive from a man aged 25 to 40 in good health. The conserved cysteine and the conserved F or W are not part of the CDR3 here.

j_gene	v_gene	CDR3aa
TRBJ2-5	TRBV2	ASKGEETQY
TRBJ2-5	TRBV11-2	ASSFGSGPRRYQETQY
TRBJ1-5	TRBV5-6	ASSPRFSNQPQH
TRBJ2-7	TRBV28	ASSLFLGGEQY
TRBJ1-2	TRBV18	ASSPREGDGYT
TRBJ2-3	TRBV5-1	ASSLERRTDTQY
TRBJ2-5	TRBV9	ASSVKGAGGTQY
TRBJ1-2	TRBV12-1	ASTRVGYGYT
TRBJ2-1	TRBV4-1	ASSLYFRGANEQF
TRBJ1-5	TRBV7-2	ASSLDGSQAYQPQH
TRBJ1-2	TRBV18	ASSPAQGSYT
TRBJ2-3	TRBV6-6	ASSSQGTDTQY
TRBJ2-7	TRBV10-3	AISDRLSGTGYEQY
TRBJ2-3	TRBV5-4	ASSAATSGSTDTQY
TRBJ2-1	TRBV19	ASTNQGLAGDEQF
TRBJ2-1	TRBV28	ASRYGLLGTNEQF
TRBJ2-6	TRBV9	ASSVFPGANVLT
TRBJ2-1	TRBV19	ASSERTAHFFEQF
TRBJ1-5	TRBV15	ATSRGMTGSNQPQH
TRBJ2-1	TRBV10-3	AIRDSTGDNEQF
TRBJ2-2	TRBV27	ASSLGTGSNTGELF
TRBJ1-2	TRBV5-8	ASSATFQGMRGYT
TRBJ1-1	TRBV7-9	ASSFPLSEAF
TRBJ1-5	TRBV7-2	ASSLGVGTSSNQPQH
TRBJ2-6	TRBV28	ASSFSGAGANVLT